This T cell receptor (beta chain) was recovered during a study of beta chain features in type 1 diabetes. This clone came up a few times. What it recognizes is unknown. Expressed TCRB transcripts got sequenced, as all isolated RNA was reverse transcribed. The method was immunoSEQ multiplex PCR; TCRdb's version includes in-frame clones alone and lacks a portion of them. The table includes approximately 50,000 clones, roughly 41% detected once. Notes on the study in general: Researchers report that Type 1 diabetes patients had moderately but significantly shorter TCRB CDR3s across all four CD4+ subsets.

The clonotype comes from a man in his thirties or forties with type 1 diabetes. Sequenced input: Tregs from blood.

CDR3 DNA: TGTGCCAGCAGTGTTCAGGGGGAGAATGAGCAGTTCTTC. The encoded protein is CASSVQGENEQFF. The V gene is TRBV2, the J gene TRBJ2-1; 7 nucleotides line up with TRBD1. Per the germline V gene, CDR1 is SNHLY and CDR2 is FYNNEI. Germline trimming cut 4 bases from V and 7 bases from J; bases unmatched to any gene: 4. CDR3 length equals 13 residues.